This T cell receptor (beta chain) was documented in a study of T-cell reconstitution after alpha-beta-depleted transplantation in children. Whole-study results and caveats: After transplant, at about two months, alpha-beta T cells were reportedly derived from several hundred expanded graft clones. From surviving recipient T cells and thymic progenitors came the high day-60 TCRbeta diversity observed in some patients. Most T-cell counts and diversity one year after the transplant came from T cells that were newly produced.

Trimming took 6 bases from V and 4 from J; bases not matched to a gene: 8. The CDR3 totals 15 residues. The germline V gene has CDR1 SNHLY and CDR2 FYNNEI. It was with unique molecular identifiers that the TCRbeta library was prepared. TCRdb independently ran MiXCR on the PCR reads; one entry per CDR3 protein. Here the sample spans around 300,000 distinct CDR3 sequences, approximately 7.3% being singletons. This clonotype came up many times. Its antigen is undetermined. The chain employs TRBV2 and TRBJ1-2, with 10 positions matching TRBD1. This receptor was obtained from a female patient aged 2-15 years who had a stem cell transplant for Fanconi anemia, so the T cells may come from the graft donor. The source was peripheral blood, collected 360 days after TCRalphabeta/CD19-depleted stem cell transplant. Here the CDR3 DNA reads TGTGCCAGCAGGCTAACGGGACAGGGGATCTATGGCTACACCTTC. Its protein is CASRLTGQGIYGYTF.